This T cell receptor (beta chain) came from a study of blood T cell repertoires in COVID-19. The CDR3 length is 15 residues. V was trimmed by 6 bases and J by 0 bases, leaving 14 bases between them. Germline V gives CDR1 SGHAT, CDR2 FQNNGV. Profiled with immunoSEQ multiplex PCR; TCRdb holds only in-frame clones, not every one. Of 350,000 or so clones listed, approximately 83% are singletons. The age range of participants was 18 to 89 years, with residence in about two dozen US areas. The sequenced sample was PBMCs or T cells enriched from blood (not recorded which). This TCR was sampled from a woman in her thirties or forties with acute COVID-19. The genes are TRBV11-2 and TRBJ1-2; D is perhaps TRBD1 (6 bases). As DNA, the CDR3 is TGTGCCAGCAGGACAATACGGACAGCTAACTATGGCTACACCTTC. The encoded protein is CASRTIRTANYGYTF.